This entry describes one T cell receptor (beta chain). Its antigen is as yet unknown. Per the germline V gene, CDR1 is SGHVS and CDR2 is FQNEAQ. This CDR3 comprises 18 residues. Trimming took 2 bases from V and 10 from J; bases not matched to a gene: 11. These data come from a study of PD-1 blockade in classical Hodgkin lymphoma. Overall study findings and caveats: Significantly greater TCR diversity emerged by C4D1 in CD4+ cells but not CD8+ cells.

Sequencing was performed with immunoSEQ multiplex PCR; in TCRdb, only in-frame clones are kept and a portion is missing. This sample yields some 100,000 clones, of which around nine tenths are seen a single time; under 8% belongs to the top ten. With no exception, relapse followed autologous stem cell transplantation in all patients, and brentuximab vedotin exposure varied. This clonotype was obtained from a human donor with classical Hodgkin lymphoma. The source was peripheral blood mononuclear cells (PBMCs), collected before the second cycle of nivolumab. The chain carries TRBV7-8 and TRBJ2-1; the match to TRBD2 covers 16 bases. CDR3 residues: CASSLLYAGTSGGGEQFF. The DNA of the CDR3 is TGTGCCAGCAGCTTACTTTATGCCGGGACTAGCGGGGGGGGAGAGCAGTTCTTC.